This entry features one TCR beta chain sequence. Within the sample, other DNA sequences also encode this same CDR3. The protocol was immunoSEQ multiplex PCR, while the TCRdb copy is restricted to in-frame clones and leaves out a portion. The sample has 2.5 million or so clones, approximately 94% seen once. The V gene's germline CDR1 is SGHTA and CDR2 FQGNSA. CDR3 size: 13 residues. V dropped 3 bases and J dropped 2 bases, with 8 bases sitting between them. The sample is drawn from a study of shared clonotypes between healthy human individuals. The source material was naive CD4+ T cells sorted from blood. The subset was: CD45RA+ positively selected. This TCR was sampled from a man aged 18-30 years in good health. This chain links TRBV7-2 with TRBJ2-7, with D uncertain. CDR3 protein: CASSFTRTYEQYF. DNA of the CDR3: TGTGCCAGCAGCTTTACCCGTACCTACGAGCAGTACTTC.